This T cell receptor beta chain was obtained from a study of early T cells in non-severe SARS-CoV-2 infection. This clonotype was recorded many times. Individual cDNA molecules received unique molecular identifiers. TCRdb ran MiXCR on the 5' RACE reads and lists one entry per CDR3 protein. Altogether tens of thousands of distinct CDR3 sequences are present, 13% to 15% being singletons, with the ten largest covering around 3.6%. Per germline, CDR1 MDHEN and CDR2 SYDVKM. Trimming took off 6 bases at V and 4 bases at J, with 10 bases between the two ends. The CDR3 sequence is 13 residues long. The clonotype originates from an adult who was a healthcare worker with PCR-confirmed SARS-CoV-2 infection or an uninfected control (not recorded which). This sequence joins TRBV28 and TRBJ2-1, with D perhaps TRBD1 or TRBD2 (5 bases each). Sample: whole blood, taken at baseline. The CDR3 nucleotides read TGTGCCAGCAGCTCCGGGGCTTACAATGAGCAGTTCTTC. This codes for CASSSGAYNEQFF. The full variable domain, its missing parts supplied by reference TRBV28 and TRBJ2-1, is DVKVTQSSRYLVKRTGEKVFLECVQDMDHENMFWYRQDPGLGLRLIYFSYDVKMKEKGDIPEGYSVSREKKERFSLILESASTNQTSMYLCASSSGAYNEQFFGPGTRLTVL.